This section outlines one T cell receptor beta chain sequence together with its context. This clone has more than one count but fewer than ten. Its specific antigen is unknown. No per-base quality is available; no much larger clone lies one base away. V is pruned by 5 bases and J by 6 bases, leaving 7 bases of the junction without a gene match. Including cysteine and phenylalanine, the CDR3 has 14 amino acids. Only CDR3 DNA is held: 42 bases, read in frame from base 1. The germline V gene gives CDR1 as SGHRS and CDR2 as YFSETQ. These data belong to a study of cytomegalovirus exposure and HLA in healthy donors (dated by TCRdb to about 2017). A note on the overall study: An earlier analysis of several hundred of the donors reported about 250 Gb of sequence data and approximately 110 million unique TCR beta sequences from some 180 million T cells. Approximately 300 gigabases of sequencing data and around 85 million unique TCR sequences made up an early release that covered 500 to 650 HLA-typed donors. Of the 398 genotyped donors, over 70% fell in the genetic ancestry cluster associated with self-reported Caucasian donors. The study was designed to test whether signatures of past pathogen exposure could be identified by cataloging public T cell receptors. The study used immunosequencing to profile the T cell repertoires of 666 subjects and linked those repertoires to cytomegalovirus serostatus. In addition to the first cohort of around 670 subjects, a separate validation cohort of 120 different subjects was used. To predict cytomegalovirus infection status, the study combined high-throughput TCR immunosequencing, statistical association of individual TCRs with disease status, and machine learning. To study patterns of TCR occurrence, a later analysis re-analyzed previously published TCR beta repertoires from 500 to 850 donors and added high-resolution HLA genotyping. In the later analysis, no new phenotypic data were used to find candidate immune exposures; instead, reliance was placed on TCR beta sequences and their occurrence across donors. In an earlier analysis of around 540 of the donors, high-throughput TCR beta sequencing was used to judge whether each TCR beta V gene segment behaved as functional or pseudogenic. Donor age, sex, ethnicity and CMV serostatus were compiled together with the repertoire data. In a later genetic analysis, genome-wide SNP genotypes for about 55% of the roughly 670 donors were used, and that subset was treated as a discovery cohort. Every repertoire in the discovery cohort had been generated on one and the same sequencing platform. Class I and class II HLA loci were covered by the typing at four-digit resolution. The number of donors typed differed by locus, with roughly 629-640 for A, B, C, DRB1 and DQB1, around 500 for DQA1, nearly 610 for DPA1, and around 450 for DPB1. A handful of DR-DQ haplotypes were handled as single units for association and clustering because linkage in the cohort was strong. On average, 235,054 unique TCR beta nucleotide sequences were sequenced per donor among a few hundred genotyped donors of the cohort, with approximately 18% of those sequences being non-productive. Paper-wide results and their limitations: The cohort was sequenced for TCR beta chains only, and without alpha or paired-chain data the features that could be detected were limited. According to a later genetic analysis, donors in an Asian-associated ancestry cluster had fewer N-insertions in productive TCRs than the approximately 630-donor mean. For the cohort, immune exposure information was limited to CMV serostatus. In a later analysis, HLA-associated TCR beta chains showed more clonal expansion and lower generation probabilities than non-associated chains that were equally common. Most CMV-associated TCR beta chains appeared to be HLA-restricted in a later analysis, and the HLA associations seemed to be driven largely by CMV exposure. It was suggested by the authors that the approach could potentially be generalized to other disease states and immunological phenotypes. A further reported finding was that TCR beta sequences accurately predicted the HLA-A and HLA-B alleles for most subjects in the first cohort. Linkage disequilibrium might explain the correlated functional status among segregating V segments, but an unknown experimental factor could not be excluded. Some IMGT-functional V segments, including TRBV6-2 and TRBV6-3, could not be told apart with the 87-base-pair reads, so those segments were excluded. When HLA alleles, especially DR and DQ, strongly co-occurred, attributing TCR associations to individual alleles was difficult. A cluster of highly shared sequence variants was judged likely to be a technical artifact of the sequencing pipeline. In the study, 150 to 200 TCR beta chains were listed as associated with cytomegalovirus. Most TCR sequences were seen in very few donors, while some public TCRs were found in many individuals. Roughly uniform sequencing depth across donors was assumed in presence/absence analyses, although this assumption may not hold. The classifier was reported to diagnose cytomegalovirus status with high specificity and sensitivity in both the original cohort and the validation cohort. In an earlier analysis of a few hundred of the donors, most TCR beta V segments were observed in productive rearrangements about 87% or about 30% of the time, broadly matching IMGT annotations. An association between a missense DCLRE1C variant and V-gene and J-gene trimming of TCR beta chains was found in a later genetic analysis and replicated in an independent cohort. Three of the identified cytomegalovirus-associated TCR beta chains were confirmed in vitro to be specific for cytomegalovirus antigens. At a false discovery rate of 0.05, a later analysis linked 16,000 or so TCR beta sequences to specific HLA alleles. In a later analysis, several top co-occurrence clusters were reported to appear linked to parvovirus B19, influenza, CMV and Epstein-Barr virus. In a later analysis, TCR association rates were found to vary across HLA loci, with the most associated TCRs seen for DRB1 alleles and the fewest for HLA-C alleles. Because HLA typing was missing for some donors at each locus, association tests included only the typed subset. Because counts were too low, some 16 rarely observed V segments, including chromosome 9 orphons, were excluded from the earlier analysis of around 590 of the donors.

The cohort was made up of hundreds of healthy bone marrow donors. At the time of sampling, all cohort members were nominally healthy, though unrecorded immune exposures were likely present. The donor was CMV seronegative and was included in the group of a few hundred seronegative cohort members. Every donor gave a peripheral blood sample, and the peripheral blood mononuclear cells from that sample were used for TCR beta sequencing. The Qiagen DNeasy Blood Extraction Kit was used to extract genomic DNA from the blood cell samples. The receptor library was made with the immunoSEQ multiplex PCR assay. A mixture of 60 forward primers for TCR Vbeta segments and 13 reverse primers for TCR Jbeta segments was used in the multiplex PCR. The CDR3 region of rearranged TCR beta genes was amplified from genomic DNA with a multiplex PCR assay. Amplified TCR beta libraries were sequenced as 87-base-pair reads on the Illumina HiSeq System. As for how the authors treated the data: Across the roughly 600 repertoires, a later analysis counted 80 million or so unique TCR beta chains, 9.5 million to 12 million of which were shared by at least two donors. Raw reads were error-corrected and collapsed into unique sequences by a nearest-neighbor algorithm in which closely related sequences were merged to remove PCR and sequencing errors. V, D and J gene segments were assigned by aligning CDR3 sequences to IMGT reference sequences. For a sequence to be retained, at least a six-nucleotide match to both a V gene segment and a J gene segment was required. A rearrangement was called productive if the CDR3 had no stop codons and remained in frame with V and J, and every other rearrangement was called non-productive. CDR3 was defined according to IMGT convention as the region running from the second conserved V-encoded cysteine to the conserved J-encoded phenylalanine. The earlier analysis of 587 of the donors excluded sequences that lacked an unambiguous match to a single V gene segment. In an earlier analysis of approximately 610 of the donors, V segments were called functional above 56.7% productive rearrangements and were called segregating when the between-donor standard deviation exceeded 5%. A statistical classification framework was built for diagnosing cytomegalovirus status from the catalog of TCR beta chain sequences. In a later analysis, V and J genes were assigned by comparing TCR nucleotide sequences against IMGT/GENE-DB human TR gene sequences. In a later analysis, CDR3 sequences and most-parsimonious VDJ recombination scenarios were assigned using the TCRdist pipeline. In a later analysis, each TCR beta chain was defined by its CDR3 amino acid sequence together with its V-gene family, and reads without a unique V-gene family were excluded. In a later analysis, 500 to 700 highly shared, low-generation-probability nucleotide sequences were removed to address suspected cross-contamination and a sequencing artifact. A later analysis calculated a clonal expansion index for each public chain from normalized within-repertoire ranks of inferred template counts. Generation probabilities in a later analysis came from a VDJ recombination model fitted to out-of-frame rearrangements, and those results were checked against IGoR. In a later analysis, hypergeometric tests were used to score TCR-TCR, TCR-HLA and TCR-CMV co-occurrence, with a repertoire-size bias correction applied to TCR pairs. A later analysis estimated false discovery rates by permuting HLA or CMV assignments 20 times. A later analysis grouped co-occurring TCRs with DBSCAN, adding TCRdist sequence similarity when clustering within HLA-allele-positive subsets. For co-occurrence clustering, repertoires with fewer than 30,000 or more than 120,000 public chains were excluded, along with roughly 5 repertoires with anomalous nucleotide sharing. TCRdb stores this immuneACCESS table with in-frame sequences only. Part of the clones is absent; in the studies checked, under half of the shortfall reflects unresolved V genes, and no reason is known for the rest. V and J calls and clone size follow that table, whereas D and trimming were derived from the DNA. This sample gives roughly 98,000 clones in total; around 73% of them show up just once. 3.4% of the sample goes to the ten largest clones.

The receptor was isolated from a man in his forties in good health and CMV-seronegative. The rearranged chain carries TRBV5-1 and TRBJ2-1; TRBD2 lines up with 8 middle nucleotides. Source material: PBMCs. The CDR3 has the sequence CASRAGEPLNEQFF. The DNA is TGCGCCAGCAGAGCGGGGGAGCCCCTCAATGAGCAGTTCTTC.